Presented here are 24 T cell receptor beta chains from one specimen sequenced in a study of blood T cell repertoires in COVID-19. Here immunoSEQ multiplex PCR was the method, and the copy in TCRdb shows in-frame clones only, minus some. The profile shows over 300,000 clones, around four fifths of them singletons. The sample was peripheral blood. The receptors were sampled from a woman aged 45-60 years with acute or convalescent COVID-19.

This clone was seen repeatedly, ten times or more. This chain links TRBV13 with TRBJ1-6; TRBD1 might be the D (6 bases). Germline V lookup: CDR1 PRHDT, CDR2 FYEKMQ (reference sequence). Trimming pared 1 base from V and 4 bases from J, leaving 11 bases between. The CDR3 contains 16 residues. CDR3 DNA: TGTGCCAGCAGCTTAGTCCAGGGGAATTATAATTCACCCCTCCACTTT. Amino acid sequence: CASSLVQGNYNSPLHF.

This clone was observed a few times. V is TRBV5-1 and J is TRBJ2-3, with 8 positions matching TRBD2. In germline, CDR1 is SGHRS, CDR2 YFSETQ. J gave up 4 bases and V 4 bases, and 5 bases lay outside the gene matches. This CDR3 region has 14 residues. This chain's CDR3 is CASSPGGYADTQYF. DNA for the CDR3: TGCGCCAGCAGCCCGGGGGGGTACGCAGATACGCAGTATTTT.

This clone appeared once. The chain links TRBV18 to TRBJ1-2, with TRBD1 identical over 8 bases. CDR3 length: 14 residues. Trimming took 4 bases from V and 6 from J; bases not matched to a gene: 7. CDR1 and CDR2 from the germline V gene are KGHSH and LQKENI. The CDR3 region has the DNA TGTGCCAGCTCACGATCGACAGGGGAGCATGGCTACACCTTC. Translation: CASSRSTGEHGYTF.

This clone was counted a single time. CDR3 region: CAWSVPSTGVNYGYTF. DNA of the CDR3: TGTGCCTGGAGTGTCCCCTCTACAGGCGTTAACTATGGCTACACCTTC. This chain joins TRBV30 and TRBJ1-2, with TRBD1 as a possible D gene (5 bases). Germline CDR1 and CDR2: GTSNPN and SVGIG (reference sequence). Trimming shortened V by 0 bases and J by 1 base, and 15 bases separated the two germline ends. The CDR3 covers 16 residues.

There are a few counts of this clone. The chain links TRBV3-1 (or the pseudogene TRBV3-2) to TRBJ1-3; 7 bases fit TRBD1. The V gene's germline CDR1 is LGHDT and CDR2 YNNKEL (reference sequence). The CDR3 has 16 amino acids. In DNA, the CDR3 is TGTGTCCTGAACAAGGGCGAGGGGGCGCCTGGAAACACCATATATTTT. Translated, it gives CVLNKGEGAPGNTIYF.

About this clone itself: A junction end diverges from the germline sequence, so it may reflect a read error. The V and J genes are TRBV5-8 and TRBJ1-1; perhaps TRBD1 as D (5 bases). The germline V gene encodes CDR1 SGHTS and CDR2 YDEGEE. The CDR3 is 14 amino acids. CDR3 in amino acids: CASRLGRSTIEAFF. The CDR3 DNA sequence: TGTGCCAGCAGATTGGGACGGAGCACTATCGAAGCTTTCTTT.

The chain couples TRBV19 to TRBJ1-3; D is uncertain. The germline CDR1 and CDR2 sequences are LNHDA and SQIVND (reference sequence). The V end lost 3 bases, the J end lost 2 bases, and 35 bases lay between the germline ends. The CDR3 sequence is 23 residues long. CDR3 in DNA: TGTGCCAGTAGTATTTATTTTATGCATGAGGTCCGGCGGTCGGAATTAGCTGGAAACACCATATATTTT. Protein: CASSIYFMHEVRRSELAGNTIYF.

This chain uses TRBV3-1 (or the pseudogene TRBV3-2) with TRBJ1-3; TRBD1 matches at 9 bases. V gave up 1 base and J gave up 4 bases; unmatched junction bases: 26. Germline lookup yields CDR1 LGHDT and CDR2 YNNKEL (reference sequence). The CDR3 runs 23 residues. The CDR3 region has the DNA TGTGCCAGCAGCCAAGCGAGCCATCCGCCCCACGAACAGGGGGCTGAAGGCGGAAACACCATATATTTT. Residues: CASSQASHPPHEQGAEGGNTIYF.

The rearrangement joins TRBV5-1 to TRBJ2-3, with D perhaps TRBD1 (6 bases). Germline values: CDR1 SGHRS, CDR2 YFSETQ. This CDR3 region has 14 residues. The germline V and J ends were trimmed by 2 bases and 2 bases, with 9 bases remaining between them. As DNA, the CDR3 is TGCGCCAGCAGCTTCGACAGGTCCACAGATACGCAGTATTTT. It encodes CASSFDRSTDTQYF.

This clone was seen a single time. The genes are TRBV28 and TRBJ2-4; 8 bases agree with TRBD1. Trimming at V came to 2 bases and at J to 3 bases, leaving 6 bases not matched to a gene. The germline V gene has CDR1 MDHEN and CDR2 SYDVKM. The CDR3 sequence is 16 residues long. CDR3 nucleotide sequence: TGTGCCAGCAGTTTAGTGACAGGGGCGGGCAAAAACATTCAGTACTTC. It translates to CASSLVTGAGKNIQYF.

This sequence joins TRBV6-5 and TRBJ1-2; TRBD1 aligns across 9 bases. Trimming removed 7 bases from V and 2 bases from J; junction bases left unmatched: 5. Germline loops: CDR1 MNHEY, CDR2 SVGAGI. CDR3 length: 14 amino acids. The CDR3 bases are TGTGCCAGCAAGCGGGACAGGGCCAACTATGGCTACACCTTC. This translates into CASKRDRANYGYTF.

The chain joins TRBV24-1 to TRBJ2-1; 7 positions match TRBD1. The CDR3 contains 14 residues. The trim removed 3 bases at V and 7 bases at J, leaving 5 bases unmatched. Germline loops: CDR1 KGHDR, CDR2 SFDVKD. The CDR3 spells CATSDLTGKNEQFF. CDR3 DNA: TGTGCCACCAGTGATCTGACAGGGAAAAATGAGCAGTTCTTC.

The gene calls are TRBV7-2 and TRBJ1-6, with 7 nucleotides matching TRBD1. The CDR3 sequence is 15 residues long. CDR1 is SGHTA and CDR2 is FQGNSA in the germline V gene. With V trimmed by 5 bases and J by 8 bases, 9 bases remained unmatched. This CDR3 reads CASSQPPGGHSPLHF. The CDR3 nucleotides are TGTGCCAGCAGCCAACCCCCAGGGGGACATTCACCCCTCCACTTT.

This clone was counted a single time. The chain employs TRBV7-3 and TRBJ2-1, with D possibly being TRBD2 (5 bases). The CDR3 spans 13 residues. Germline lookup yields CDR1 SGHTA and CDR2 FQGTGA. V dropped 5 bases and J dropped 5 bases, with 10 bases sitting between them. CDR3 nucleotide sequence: TGTGCCAGCAGCCGAACGAGGGACAATGAGCAGTTCTTC. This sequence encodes CASSRTRDNEQFF. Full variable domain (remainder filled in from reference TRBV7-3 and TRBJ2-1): GAGVSQTPSNKVTEKGKYVELRCDPISGHTALYWYRQSLGQGPEFLIYFQGTGAADDSGLPNDRFFAVRPEGSVSTLKIQRTERGDSAVYLCASSRTRDNEQFFGPGTRLTVL.

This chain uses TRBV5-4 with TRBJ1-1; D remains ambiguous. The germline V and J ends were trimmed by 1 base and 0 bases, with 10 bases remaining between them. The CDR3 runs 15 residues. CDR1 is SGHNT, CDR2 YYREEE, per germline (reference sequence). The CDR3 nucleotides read TGTGCCAGCAGCTTGAAACGTGGCATGAACACTGAAGCTTTCTTT. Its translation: CASSLKRGMNTEAFF. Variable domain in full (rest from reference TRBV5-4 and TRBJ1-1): ETGVTQSPTHLIKTRGQQVTLRCSSQSGHNTVSWYQQALGQGPQFIFQYYREEENGRGNFPPRFSGLQFPNYSSELNVNALELDDSALYLCASSLKRGMNTEAFFGQGTRLTVV.

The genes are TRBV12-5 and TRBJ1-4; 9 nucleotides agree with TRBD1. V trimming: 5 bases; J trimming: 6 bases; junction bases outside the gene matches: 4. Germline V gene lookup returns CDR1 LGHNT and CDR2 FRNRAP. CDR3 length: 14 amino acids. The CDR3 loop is CASGPGQGYEKLFF. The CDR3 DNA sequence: TGTGCTAGTGGTCCGGGACAGGGATATGAAAAACTGTTTTTT. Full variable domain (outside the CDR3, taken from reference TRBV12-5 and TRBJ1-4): DARVTQTPRHKVTEMGQEVTMRCQPILGHNTVFWYRQTMMQGLELLAYFRNRAPLDDSGMPKDRFSAEMPDATLATLKIQPSEPRDSAVYFCASGPGQGYEKLFFGSGTQLSVL.

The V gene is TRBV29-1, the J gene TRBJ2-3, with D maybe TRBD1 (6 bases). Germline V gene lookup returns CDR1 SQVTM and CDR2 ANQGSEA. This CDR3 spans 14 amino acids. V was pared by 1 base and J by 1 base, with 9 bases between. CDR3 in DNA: TGCAGCGTTGAAGGTTGGGGGCGCACAGATACGCAGTATTTT. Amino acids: CSVEGWGRTDTQYF.

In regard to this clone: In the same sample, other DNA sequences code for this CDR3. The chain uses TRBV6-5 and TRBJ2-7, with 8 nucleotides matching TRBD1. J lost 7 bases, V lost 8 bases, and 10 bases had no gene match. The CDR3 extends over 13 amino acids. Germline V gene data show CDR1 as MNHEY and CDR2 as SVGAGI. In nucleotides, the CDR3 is TGTGCCAGCGCGGGACAGGTTGGCGATGAGCAGTACGTC. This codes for CASAGQVGDEQYV.

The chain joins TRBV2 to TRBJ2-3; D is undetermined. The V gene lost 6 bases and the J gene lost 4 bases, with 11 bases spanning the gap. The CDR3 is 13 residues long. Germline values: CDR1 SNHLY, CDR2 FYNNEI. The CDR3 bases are TGTGCCAGCAGGAAGGAGAGATCAGATACGCAGTATTTT. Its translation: CASRKERSDTQYF.

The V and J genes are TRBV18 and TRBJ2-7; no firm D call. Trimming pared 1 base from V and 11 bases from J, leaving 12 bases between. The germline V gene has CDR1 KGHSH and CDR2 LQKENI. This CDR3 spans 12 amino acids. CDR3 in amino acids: CASSPRSVAEYV. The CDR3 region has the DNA TGTGCCAGCTCACCACGCTCGGTTGCGGAGTACGTC.

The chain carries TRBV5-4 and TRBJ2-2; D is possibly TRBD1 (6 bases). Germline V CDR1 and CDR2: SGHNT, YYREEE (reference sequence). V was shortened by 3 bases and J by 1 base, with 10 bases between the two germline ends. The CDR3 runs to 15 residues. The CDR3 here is CASSSRDKNTGELFF. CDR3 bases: TGTGCCAGCAGCTCCCGGGACAAGAACACCGGGGAGCTGTTTTTT.

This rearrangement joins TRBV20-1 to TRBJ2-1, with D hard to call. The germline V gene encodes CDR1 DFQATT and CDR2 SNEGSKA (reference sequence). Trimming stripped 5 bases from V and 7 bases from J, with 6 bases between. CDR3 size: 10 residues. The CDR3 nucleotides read TGCAGTGCTCAACAGAATGAGCAGTTCTTC. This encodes CSAQQNEQFF.

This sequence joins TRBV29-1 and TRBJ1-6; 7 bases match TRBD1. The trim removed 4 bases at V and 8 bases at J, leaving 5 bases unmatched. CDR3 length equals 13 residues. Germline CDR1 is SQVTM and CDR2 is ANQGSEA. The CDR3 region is CSVGDRVDSPLHF. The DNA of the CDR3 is TGCAGCGTTGGAGACAGGGTTGATTCACCCCTCCACTTT.

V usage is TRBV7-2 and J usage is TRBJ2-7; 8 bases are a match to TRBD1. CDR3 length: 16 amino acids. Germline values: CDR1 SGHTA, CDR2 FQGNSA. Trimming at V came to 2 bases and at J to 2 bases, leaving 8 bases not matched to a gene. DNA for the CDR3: TGTGCCAGCAGCTTATCCGGGACAGGAACCACCTACGAGCAGTACTTC. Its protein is CASSLSGTGTTYEQYF.